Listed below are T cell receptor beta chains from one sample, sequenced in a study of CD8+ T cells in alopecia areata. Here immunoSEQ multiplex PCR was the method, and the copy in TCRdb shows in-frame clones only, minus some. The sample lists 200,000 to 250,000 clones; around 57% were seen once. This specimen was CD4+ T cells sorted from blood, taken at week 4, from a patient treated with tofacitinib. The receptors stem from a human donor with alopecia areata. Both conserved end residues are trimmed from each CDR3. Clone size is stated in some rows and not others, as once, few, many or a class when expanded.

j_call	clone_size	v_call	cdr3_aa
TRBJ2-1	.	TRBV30	AWSVQGGGQF
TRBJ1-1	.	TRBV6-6	ASSYQGAGTGEAF
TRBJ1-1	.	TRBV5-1	ASSLMGNTEAF
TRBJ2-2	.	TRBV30	AWSRPNTGELF
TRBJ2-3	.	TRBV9	ASSYSSTDTQY
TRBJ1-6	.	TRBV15	ATSRHSGARPGQGAPLH
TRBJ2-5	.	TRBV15	ATKSFDNQETQY
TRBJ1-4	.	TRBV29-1	SVEDLDREKLF
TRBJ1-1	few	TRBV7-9	ASSSGNLRTF
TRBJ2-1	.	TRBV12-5	ASGPGLSLNEQF
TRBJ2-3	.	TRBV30	AWRGGLIDTQY
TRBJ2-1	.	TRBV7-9	ASSPRLAGLHNEQF
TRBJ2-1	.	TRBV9	ASSGSGQGAVNEQF
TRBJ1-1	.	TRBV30	AWTPAPNTEAF
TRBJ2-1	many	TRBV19	ASSTLAGLPYSYNEQF
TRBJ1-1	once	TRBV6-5	ASSPTGFNTEAF
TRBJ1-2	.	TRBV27	ASSRDSLYGYT
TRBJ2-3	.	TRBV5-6	ASSLPAKDTQY
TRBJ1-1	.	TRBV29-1	SAEPQTGTEAF
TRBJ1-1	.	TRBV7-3	ASSVFAGTSHTEAF
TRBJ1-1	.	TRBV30	AWSLGAVNTEAF
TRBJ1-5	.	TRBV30	AWTDDRGQPQH
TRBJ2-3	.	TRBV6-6	ASLGVPTDTQY
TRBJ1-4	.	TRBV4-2	ASSQDRGTDNEKLF
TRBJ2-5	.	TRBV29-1	SVVDRGVGETQY
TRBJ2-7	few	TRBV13	ASSTSDSSYEQY
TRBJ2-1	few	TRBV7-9	ASSSYRDEQF
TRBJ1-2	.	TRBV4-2	ASSQERTNYGYT
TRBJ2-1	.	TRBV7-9	ASSLVVLASYNEQF
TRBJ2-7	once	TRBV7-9	ASSLAGATSYEQY
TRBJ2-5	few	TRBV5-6	ASSFRWGQETQY
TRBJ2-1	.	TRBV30	AWSVPGSSYNEQF
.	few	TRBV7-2	ASSSQTGPYEQY
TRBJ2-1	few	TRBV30	AWSLDSHNEQF
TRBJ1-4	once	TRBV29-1	SVARGINEKLF
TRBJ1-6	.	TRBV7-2	ASSLQGAAYNSPLH
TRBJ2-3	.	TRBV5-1	ASSLAARGVQDTQY
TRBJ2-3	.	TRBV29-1	SVGGRVADTQY
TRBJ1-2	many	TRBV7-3	ASSFGGGGYT
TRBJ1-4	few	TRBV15	ATSRDRRRTNEKLF
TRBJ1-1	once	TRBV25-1	ATRDRRGTEAF
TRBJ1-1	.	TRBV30	AWSQSVSEAF
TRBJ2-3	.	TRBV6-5	ASTRGDTQY
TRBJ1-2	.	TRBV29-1	SARDRGVGYT
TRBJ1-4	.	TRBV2	ASSVRVGGEKLF
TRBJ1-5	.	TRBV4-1	ASSRGTALSNQPQH
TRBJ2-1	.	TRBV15	ATSREQNNEQF
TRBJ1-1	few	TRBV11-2	ASSFEQGQEAF
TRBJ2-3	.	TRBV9	ASPVEGLATDTQY
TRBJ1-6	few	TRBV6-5	ASSSFGAVTLH
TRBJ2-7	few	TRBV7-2	ASSYVSDYEQY
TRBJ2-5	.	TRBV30	AWSATRTSGSEETQY
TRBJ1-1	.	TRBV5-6	ASSFTDSNTEAF
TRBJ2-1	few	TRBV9	ASSVALTSSYNEQF
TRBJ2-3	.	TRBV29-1	SVATVRVSTDTQY